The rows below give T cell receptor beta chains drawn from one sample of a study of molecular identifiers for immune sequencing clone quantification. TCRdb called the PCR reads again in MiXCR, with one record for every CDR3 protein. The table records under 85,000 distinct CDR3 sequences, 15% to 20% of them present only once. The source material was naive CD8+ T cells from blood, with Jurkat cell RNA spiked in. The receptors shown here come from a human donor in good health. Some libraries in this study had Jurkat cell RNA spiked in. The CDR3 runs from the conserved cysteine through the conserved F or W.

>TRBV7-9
CASSLLAEPEETQYF
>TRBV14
CASSQAGTGFFGTEAFF
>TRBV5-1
CASSSPGQGLWTEAFF
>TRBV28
CASSLDRVYGETQYF
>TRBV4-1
CASSQDLGGLAGGSSYEQYF
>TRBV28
CASSLDSSDDSPSTDTQYF
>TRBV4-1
CASSQVGLREKLFF
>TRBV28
CASSLLGQGNGYTF
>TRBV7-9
CASGLDEQFF
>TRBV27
CASSLRTAIAGYEQYF
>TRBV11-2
CASSLYGSSYNERFF
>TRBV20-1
CSASGSRNEQFF
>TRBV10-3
CAISELDPGEQYF
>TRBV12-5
CASGLVKSTGDEQFF
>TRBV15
CATSSPAAAYNEQFF
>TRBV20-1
CSASSLVPITDTQYF
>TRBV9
CTSSVEGASPSYNEQFF
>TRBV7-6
CASSLMPGPGNEQYF
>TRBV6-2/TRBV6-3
CASSPMGALRGNEQFF
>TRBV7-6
CASSSASSGVPGDTQYF
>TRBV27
CASSLTQTSYNEQFF
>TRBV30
CASQGTSEKLFF
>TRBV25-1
CASSEGLGASRYGYTF
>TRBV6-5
CASSYRQGGAYEQYF
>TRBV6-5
CASSLLGNSQPQHF
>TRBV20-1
CSASPGLAGGPQYNEQFF
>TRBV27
CASSLTSGFTDTQYF
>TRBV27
CASSASSREYQETQYF